This T cell receptor beta chain is from a study of blood T cell repertoires in COVID-19. TCRdb's table, derived via immunoSEQ multiplex PCR, lists solely in-frame clones and lacks some. This sample has under 95,000 clones, with approximately 89% found just once. Between the trimmed V and J ends, which lost 3 bases and 4 bases, there was a span of 3 bases. CDR3 length: 11 residues. The germline gives CDR1 KGHDR, CDR2 SFDVKD. This clone was seen a few times. The sample comprised peripheral blood. This receptor was obtained from a human donor with acute or convalescent COVID-19. The donor label of this sample is uncertain. V gene TRBV24-1 combines with J gene TRBJ2-7, with unresolved D. CDR3 bases: TGTGCCACCAGTGATCTTTACGAGCAGTACTTC. It yields the protein CATSDLYEQYF.